These 28 T cell receptor beta chains were all obtained from the same sample, sequenced in a study of CD8 T cells in Susac syndrome. Random-hexamer reverse transcription was applied to roughly 0.5 to 1 ug RNA. TCRdb itself ran the immunoSEQ multiplex PCR reads through MiXCR, one entry per CDR3 protein. The sample lists more than 65,000 distinct CDR3 sequences; approximately 95% were seen once. Material for sequencing was CD8+ T cells from PBMCs. These receptors all stem from a human donor in good health.

This sequence joins TRBV7-2 and TRBJ2-5, with 7 bases fitting TRBD2. The germline V gene encodes CDR1 SGHTA and CDR2 FQGNSA. V dropped 4 bases and J dropped 4; count of bases not matched to a gene: 0. CDR3 size: 12 residues. CDR3 sequence reads: CASSSGGETQYF. The CDR3 DNA sequence: TGTGCCAGCAGCTCGGGGGGAGAGACCCAGTACTTC. The full variable domain, with the rest looked up from reference TRBV7-2 and TRBJ2-5, is GAGVSQSPSNKVTEKGKDVELRCDPISGHTALYWYRQSLGQGLEFLIYFQGNSAPDKSGLPSDRFSAERTGGSVSTLTIQRTQQEDSAVYLCASSSGGETQYFGPGTRLLVL.

The V and J genes are TRBV19 and TRBJ2-7; 8 bases match TRBD2. The V segment lost 3 bases and the J segment 5 bases; nucleotides outside the gene matches: 3. The CDR3 is made up of 13 amino acids. Germline assignment: CDR1 LNHDA and CDR2 SQIVND (reference sequence). The CDR3 sequence is CASSMISGDEQYV. The CDR3 DNA reads TGTGCCAGTAGTATGATTAGCGGGGACGAGCAGTACGTC.

This chain joins TRBV28 and TRBJ2-5; the D gene is possibly TRBD2 (6 bases). Trimming removed 3 bases from V and 5 bases from J, with 16 bases in between. The CDR3 has 15 residues. Germline V gene lookup returns CDR1 MDHEN and CDR2 SYDVKM. This CDR3 is CASSFRGGAFETQYF. DNA for the CDR3: TGTGCCAGCAGTTTTCGGGGCGGGGCGTTCGAGACCCAGTACTTC.

V gene TRBV19 combines with J gene TRBJ1-1; unclear D gene. This CDR3 is built from 11 residues. Germline V gene lookup returns CDR1 LNHDA and CDR2 SQIVND (reference sequence). Trimming cost V 7 bases and J 0 bases, with 3 bases left between them. CDR3 sequence: CASKLNTEAFF. The CDR3 DNA sequence: TGTGCCAGTAAATTGAACACTGAAGCTTTCTTT.

The chain links TRBV19 to TRBJ2-3, with D hard to call. Germline CDR1 and CDR2: LNHDA and SQIVND (reference sequence). There are 15 residues in the CDR3. The ends were cut back, 4 bases at V and 4 bases at J, with 15 bases in the middle. CDR3 sequence reads: CASSTLREIADTQYF. The DNA of the CDR3 is TGTGCCAGTAGTACCCTAAGGGAAATCGCAGATACGCAGTATTTT.

The rearrangement uses TRBV24-1 and TRBJ2-2, with TRBD2 matching over 11 bases. CDR3 length equals 19 residues. Losses at the gene ends were 3 bases for V and 4 bases for J; bases not matched to a gene: 12. Per the germline V gene, CDR1 is KGHDR and CDR2 is SFDVKD. CDR3 coding DNA: TGTGCCACCAGTGATCCCATTTCTAGCGGGGGGTTCCTCACCGGGGAGCTGTTTTTT. This codes for CATSDPISSGGFLTGELFF.

CDR3 region: CASRDGLAGGVETQYF. CDR3 DNA: TGTGCCAGCAGGGACGGACTAGCGGGGGGGGTAGAGACCCAGTACTTC. This chain links TRBV27 with TRBJ2-5; the match to TRBD2 covers 15 bases. This CDR3 region has 16 residues. Unmatched junction bases numbered 6, after V lost 6 bases and J lost 4 bases. Germline CDR1 is MNHEY and CDR2 is SMNVEV (reference sequence).

The chain recombines TRBV7-9 with TRBJ2-4; 7 positions match TRBD2. CDR3 length equals 15 residues. V gave up 2 bases and J gave up 6 bases; unmatched junction bases: 7. CDR1 is SEHNR, CDR2 FQNEAQ, per germline (reference sequence). CDR3 sequence: CASSLSGAQPNIQYF. The CDR3 bases are TGTGCCAGCAGCTTAAGCGGGGCACAGCCAAACATTCAGTACTTC.

The genes are TRBV28 and TRBJ2-5; D is uncertain. Germline V gene sequence: CDR1 MDHEN, CDR2 SYDVKM. V was trimmed by 4 bases and J by 4 bases, leaving 7 bases between them. This CDR3 has 12 amino acids. DNA for the CDR3: TGTGCCAGCAGTTATTGGGGAGAGACCCAGTACTTC. Protein product: CASSYWGETQYF.

The chain has TRBV9 and TRBJ2-1; tentatively, D is TRBD2 (6 bases). V was trimmed by 0 bases and J by 7 bases, leaving 11 bases between them. CDR3 length: 14 amino acids. Germline CDR1 SGDLS, CDR2 YYNGEE. The CDR3 reads CASSVATSLNEQFF. The CDR3 DNA reads as TGTGCCAGCAGCGTAGCCACTAGCCTTAATGAGCAGTTCTTC.

A few counts support this clonotype. DNA of the CDR3: TGTGCCACCACCGAGTTTAAGGGGACAGACGAGCAGTACTTC. Translating gives CATTEFKGTDEQYF. V and J are TRBV15 and TRBJ2-7; 7 positions match TRBD1. V shed 7 bases, J shed 5 bases, and the junction held 11 bases outside the gene matches. Germline V gene data show CDR1 as LNHNV and CDR2 as YYDKDF (reference sequence). The CDR3 loop spans 14 amino acids. Combining the CDR3 with reference TRBV15 and TRBJ2-7 gives the whole variable domain DAMVIQNPRYQVTQFGKPVTLSCSQTLNHNVMYWYQQKSSQAPKLLFHYYDKDFNNEADTPDNFQSRRPNTSFCFLDIRSPGLGDTAMYLCATTEFKGTDEQYFGPGTRLTVT.

The chain couples TRBV27 to TRBJ2-7; 7 positions agree with TRBD1. This CDR3 region has 14 residues. Trimming took 5 bases from V and 1 from J; bases not matched to a gene: 5. CDR1 is MNHEY and CDR2 is SMNVEV in the germline V gene (reference sequence). This CDR3 reads CASSDRVVSYEQYF. CDR3 bases: TGTGCCAGCAGTGACAGGGTAGTATCCTACGAGCAGTACTTC.

The rearrangement uses TRBV9 and TRBJ1-6, with a possible D match to TRBD1 (6 bases). The V end was cut by 3 bases, the J end by 7 bases, with 11 bases between. CDR1 and CDR2 from the germline V gene are SGDLS and YYNGEE. The CDR3 has 14 residues. CDR3 sequence (DNA): TGTGCCAGCAGCGACAGGGTGGAGAATTCACCCCTCCACTTT. It translates to CASSDRVENSPLHF.

J is TRBJ1-4 and V is TRBV7-3; D may be TRBD1 (6 bases). Trimming took 5 bases from V and 8 from J, leaving 18 bases between them. In germline, CDR1 is SGHTA, CDR2 FQGTGA. CDR3 length: 15 amino acids. The DNA for the CDR3 is TGTGCCAGCAGCCCAGGAGGTTACAGGGACGAAAAACTGTTTTTT. Protein product: CASSPGGYRDEKLFF.

The chain is built from TRBV19 and TRBJ2-2; the match to TRBD1 covers 10 bases. The germline CDR1 and CDR2 sequences are LNHDA and SQIVND (reference sequence). V lost 5 bases to trimming and J lost 1 base; unmatched junction nucleotides: 1. The CDR3 has 15 residues. CDR3 sequence: CASSRDRGNTGELFF. The CDR3 DNA follows: TGTGCCAGTAGTCGGGACAGGGGGAACACCGGGGAGCTGTTTTTT.

The chain carries TRBV20-1 and TRBJ2-1, with D perhaps TRBD2 (5 bases). V lost 6 bases and J 6 bases, leaving 12 bases between the germline ends. CDR3 length equals 12 residues. Germline V CDR1 and CDR2: DFQATT, SNEGSKA (reference sequence). The DNA for the CDR3 is TGCAGTGCAGTCGGGGATGCCAATGAGCAGTTCTTC. Translated, it gives CSAVGDANEQFF.

The chain is built from TRBV10-2 and TRBJ2-5; 11 bases agree with TRBD2. The germline CDR1 and CDR2 sequences are WSHSY and SAAADI. The CDR3 extends over 15 amino acids. J was trimmed by 5 bases and V by 2 bases; bases with no gene match: 4. The CDR3 DNA sequence: TGCGCCAGCAGTGAGCCACTAGCGGGGGTGGAGACCCAGTACTTC. The encoded protein is CASSEPLAGVETQYF.

The chain joins TRBV28 to TRBJ2-7; 8 nucleotides match TRBD2. V gave up 6 bases and J gave up 6 bases; unmatched junction bases: 7. Germline V gene sequence: CDR1 MDHEN, CDR2 SYDVKM. This CDR3 comprises 13 residues. The CDR3 sequence: CASRASGGGEQYV. The CDR3 coding sequence is TGTGCCAGCAGGGCAAGCGGGGGAGGCGAGCAGTACGTC.

The chain is built from TRBV19 and TRBJ1-1; TRBD1 aligns across 8 bases. The CDR3 is made up of 15 amino acids. V trimming: 2 bases; J trimming: 6 bases; junction bases outside the gene matches: 8. CDR1 LNHDA and CDR2 SQIVND come from the germline V gene (reference sequence). The CDR3 here is CASSIRTGRGAEAFF. DNA for the CDR3: TGTGCCAGTAGTATAAGGACAGGGCGGGGGGCTGAAGCTTTCTTT.

The rearrangement uses TRBV9 and TRBJ2-7; 9 bases are a match to TRBD1. Trimming cost V 4 bases and J 4 bases; bases outside gene matches: 9. This CDR3 contains 15 residues. Germline-derived CDR1 and CDR2 are SGDLS and YYNGEE. CDR3 sequence: CASSPRGDREYEQYF. The CDR3 coding sequence is TGTGCCAGCAGCCCTCGGGGGGACAGGGAATACGAGCAGTACTTC.

V and J are TRBV29-1 and TRBJ2-5; D is undetermined. V was clipped by 5 bases and J by 2 bases, with 6 bases between them. In germline, CDR1 is SQVTM, CDR2 ANQGSEA. The CDR3 has 11 amino acids. In DNA, the CDR3 is TGCAGCGTTTCCGAGCAAGAGACCCAGTACTTC. It encodes CSVSEQETQYF.

This clonotype was detected once. The chain recombines TRBV6-1 with TRBJ2-6, with D perhaps being TRBD1 or TRBD2 (5 bases each). The germline V and J ends were trimmed by 7 bases and 0 bases, with 16 bases remaining between them. Germline values: CDR1 MNHNS, CDR2 SASEGT. The CDR3 is made up of 17 amino acids. CDR3 bases: TGTGCCAGCAAGACGATCGGGACCGTCTCTGGGGCCAACGTCCTGACTTTC. Translated, it gives CASKTIGTVSGANVLTF.

In regard to this clonotype: One end of the junction does not line up with germline, which may come from a read error. J is TRBJ2-4 and V is TRBV19; D possibly matches TRBD1 or TRBD2 (5 bases each). The length of the CDR3 is 12 residues. Germline CDR1 LNHDA, CDR2 SQIVND (reference sequence). In DNA form, the CDR3 reads TGTGCCAGTAGTTCCTCCGGGACCAATTCCCTCTTC. Its protein is CASSSSGTNSLF.

The genes are TRBV19 and TRBJ2-3; 11 bases are a match to TRBD2. CDR1 LNHDA and CDR2 SQIVND come from the germline V gene (reference sequence). CDR3 size: 16 residues. Germline trimming cut 3 bases from V and 4 bases from J; bases unmatched to any gene: 6. CDR3 bases: TGTGCCAGTAGTATTAAGACTAGCGGGGTAGCAGATACGCAGTATTTT. Its translation: CASSIKTSGVADTQYF.

V and J are TRBV13 and TRBJ2-1, with D unresolved. The germline gives CDR1 PRHDT, CDR2 FYEKMQ (reference sequence). V was shortened by 3 bases and J by 2 bases, with 5 bases between the two germline ends. The CDR3 runs to 13 residues. CDR3: CASSFRTYNEQFF. The DNA of the CDR3 is TGTGCCAGCAGCTTTAGGACCTACAATGAGCAGTTCTTC. The whole variable domain, filled in from reference TRBV13 and TRBJ2-1, reads AAGVIQSPRHLIKEKRETATLKCYPIPRHDTVYWYQQGPGQDPQFLISFYEKMQSDKGSIPDRFSAQQFSDYHSELNMSSLELGDSALYFCASSFRTYNEQFFGPGTRLTVL.

The CDR3 nucleotides are TGCGCCAGCAGCCTACTAGCGGGGCACAATGAGCAGTTCTTC. Protein sequence: CASSLLAGHNEQFF. This chain links TRBV5-1 with TRBJ2-1, with 10 bases that match TRBD2. Germline loops: CDR1 SGHRS, CDR2 YFSETQ. This CDR3 comprises 14 residues. After removal of 4 bases from V and 5 bases from J, the junction contained 3 bases not matched to a gene.

The chain employs TRBV6-5 and TRBJ2-5, with D uncertain. Between the trimmed V and J ends, which lost 5 bases and 0 bases, there was a span of 4 bases. The CDR3 is 12 amino acids. Germline V gene data show CDR1 as MNHEY and CDR2 as SVGAGI. The CDR3 protein is CASSPDQETQYF. The CDR3 region has the DNA TGTGCCAGCAGTCCGGACCAAGAGACCCAGTACTTC.

This chain joins TRBV15 and TRBJ1-4, with D unclear. The V end was cut by 8 bases, the J end by 8 bases, with 21 bases between. Germline V CDR1 and CDR2: LNHNV, YYDKDF (reference sequence). CDR3 length: 15 amino acids. The CDR3 is CATWTTRTSGEKLFF. CDR3 DNA sequence: TGTGCCACCTGGACCACACGGACGTCGGGGGAAAAACTGTTTTTT.